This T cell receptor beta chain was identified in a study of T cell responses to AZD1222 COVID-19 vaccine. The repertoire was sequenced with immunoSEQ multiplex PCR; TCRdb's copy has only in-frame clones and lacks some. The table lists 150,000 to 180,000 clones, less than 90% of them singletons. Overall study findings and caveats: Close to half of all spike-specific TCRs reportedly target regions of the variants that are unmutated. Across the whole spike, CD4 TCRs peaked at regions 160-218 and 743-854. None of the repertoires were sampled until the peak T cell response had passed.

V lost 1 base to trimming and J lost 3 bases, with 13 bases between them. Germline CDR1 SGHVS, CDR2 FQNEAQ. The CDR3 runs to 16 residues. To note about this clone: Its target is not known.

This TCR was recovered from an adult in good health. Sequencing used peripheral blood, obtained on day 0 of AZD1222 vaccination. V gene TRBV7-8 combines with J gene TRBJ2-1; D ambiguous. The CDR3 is CASSLGSGRFYNEQFF. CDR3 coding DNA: TGTGCCAGCAGCTTAGGATCGGGCAGGTTCTACAATGAGCAGTTCTTC. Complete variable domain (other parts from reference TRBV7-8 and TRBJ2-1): GAGVSQSPRYKVAKRGQDVALRCDPISGHVSLFWYQQALGQGPEFLTYFQNEAQLDKSGLPSDRFFAERPEGSVSTLKIQRTQQEDSAVYLCASSLGSGRFYNEQFFGPGTRLTVL.